The present T cell receptor beta chain was sequenced within a study of blood T cell repertoires in COVID-19. Overall study context: Samples taken during acute and convalescent COVID-19 were collected in the United States, Italy and Spain. The cDNA or gDNA used as material had been derived from T cells, B-cell-depleted T cells, or PBMCs.

As originally analysed: How many nucleated cells were present was estimated from reference gene primer amplification. The method was immunoSEQ multiplex PCR; TCRdb's version includes in-frame clones alone and lacks a portion of them. V and J calls plus clone size are reproduced from that table; the DNA served to infer D and trimming. The sample contains more than 65,000 clones, roughly three quarters of which appear only once. CDR3 length equals 19 residues. Source material: peripheral blood. V usage is TRBV21-1 and J usage is TRBJ2-3; TRBD2 is the table's D call, not checked against the DNA. TRBV21-1 is tagged as a pseudogene. The receptor was derived from a woman aged 55-75 years with acute or convalescent COVID-19. CDR3 DNA sequence: TGTGCCAGCAGCAAATCACAAGCCAGCGGGGGCCGGAGAACAGATACGCAGTATTTT. Translation gives CASSKSQASGGRRTDTQYF.